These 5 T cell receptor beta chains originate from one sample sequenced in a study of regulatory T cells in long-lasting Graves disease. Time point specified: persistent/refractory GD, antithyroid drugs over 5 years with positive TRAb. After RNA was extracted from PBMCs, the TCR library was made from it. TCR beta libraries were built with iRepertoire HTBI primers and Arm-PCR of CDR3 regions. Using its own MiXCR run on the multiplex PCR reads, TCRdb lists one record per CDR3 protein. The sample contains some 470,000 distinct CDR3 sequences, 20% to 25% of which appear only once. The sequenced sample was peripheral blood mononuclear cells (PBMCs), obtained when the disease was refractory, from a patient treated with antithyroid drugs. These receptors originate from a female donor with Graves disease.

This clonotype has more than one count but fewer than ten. As DNA, the CDR3 is TGTGCCAGCAGCCGGCCGGGATCGCTGAACACTGAAGCTTTCTTT. Residues: CASSRPGSLNTEAFF. This chain uses TRBV14 with TRBJ1-1; D remains unclear. The CDR3 loop spans 15 amino acids. Germline V gives CDR1 SGHDN, CDR2 FVKESK. V was trimmed by 4 bases and J by 0 bases, leaving 12 bases between them.

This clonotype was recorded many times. In DNA, the CDR3 is TGTGCCAGCAAAATAACAGGGAGCCCTTTCCGTCCTGGGGCCAACGTCCTGACTTTC. Amino acids: CASKITGSPFRPGANVLTF. The rearrangement joins TRBV27 to TRBJ2-6, with D possibly matching TRBD1 (6 bases). Trimming removed 7 bases from V and 2 bases from J, with 24 bases in between. The CDR3 is 19 residues long. Germline V CDR1 and CDR2: MNHEY, SMNVEV (reference sequence).

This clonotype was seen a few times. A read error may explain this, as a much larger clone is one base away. CDR3 nucleotide sequence: TGTGCCAGCAGTCCCCCAGGGGGCACTGAAGCTTTCTTT. Translating gives CASSPPGGTEAFF. The chain carries TRBV6-1 and TRBJ1-1; 7 bases are a match to TRBD1. J gave up 4 bases and V 5 bases, and 4 bases lay outside the gene matches. CDR1 is MNHNS, CDR2 SASEGT, per germline. The CDR3 runs to 13 residues.

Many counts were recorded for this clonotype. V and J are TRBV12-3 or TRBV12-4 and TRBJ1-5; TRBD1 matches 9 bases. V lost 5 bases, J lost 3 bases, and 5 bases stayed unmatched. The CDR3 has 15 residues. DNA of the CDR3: TGTGCCAGCAGTGCCGGACAGGGGTTCAATCAGCCCCAGCATTTT. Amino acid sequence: CASSAGQGFNQPQHF.

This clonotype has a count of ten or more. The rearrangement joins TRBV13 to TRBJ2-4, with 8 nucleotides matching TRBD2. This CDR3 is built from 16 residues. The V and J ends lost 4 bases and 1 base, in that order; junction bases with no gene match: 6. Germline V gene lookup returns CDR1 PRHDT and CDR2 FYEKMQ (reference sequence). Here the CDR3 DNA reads TGTGCCAGCAGCTCCCTCCCGGGAGGGGCCAAAAACATTCAGTACTTC. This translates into CASSSLPGGAKNIQYF.